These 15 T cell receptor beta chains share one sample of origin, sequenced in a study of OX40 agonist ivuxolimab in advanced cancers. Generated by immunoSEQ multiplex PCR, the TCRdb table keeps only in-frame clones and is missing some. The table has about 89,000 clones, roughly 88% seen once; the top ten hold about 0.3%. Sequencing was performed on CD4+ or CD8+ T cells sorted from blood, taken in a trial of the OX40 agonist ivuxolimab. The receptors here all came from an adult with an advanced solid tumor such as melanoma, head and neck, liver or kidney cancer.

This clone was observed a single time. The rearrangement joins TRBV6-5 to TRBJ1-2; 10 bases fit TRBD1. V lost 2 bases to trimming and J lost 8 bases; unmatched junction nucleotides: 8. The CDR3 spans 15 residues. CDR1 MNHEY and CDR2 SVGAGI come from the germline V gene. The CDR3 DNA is TGTGCCAGCAGTTACACTACCCGGACAGGGGGAGGCTACACCTTC. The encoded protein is CASSYTTRTGGGYTF.

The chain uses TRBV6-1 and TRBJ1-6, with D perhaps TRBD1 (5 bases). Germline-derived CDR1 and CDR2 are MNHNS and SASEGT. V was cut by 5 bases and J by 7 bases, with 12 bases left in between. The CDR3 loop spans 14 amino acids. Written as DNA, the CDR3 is TGTGCCAGCAGTCCCACTCCAGGGAATTCACCCCTCCACTTT. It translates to CASSPTPGNSPLHF.

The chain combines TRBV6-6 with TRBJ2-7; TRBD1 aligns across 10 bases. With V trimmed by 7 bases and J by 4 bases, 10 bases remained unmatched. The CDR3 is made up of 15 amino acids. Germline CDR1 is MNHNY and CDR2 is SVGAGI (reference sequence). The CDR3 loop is CASTERQGAPYEQYF. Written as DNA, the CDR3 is TGTGCCAGCACCGAACGACAGGGGGCGCCTTACGAGCAGTACTTC.

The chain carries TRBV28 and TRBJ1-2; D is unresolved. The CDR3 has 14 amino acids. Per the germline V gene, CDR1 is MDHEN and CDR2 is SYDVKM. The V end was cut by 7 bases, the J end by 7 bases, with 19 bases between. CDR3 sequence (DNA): TGTGCCAGCACCGTCTCTAGGGTTAATGGTGGCTACACCTTC. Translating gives CASTVSRVNGGYTF.

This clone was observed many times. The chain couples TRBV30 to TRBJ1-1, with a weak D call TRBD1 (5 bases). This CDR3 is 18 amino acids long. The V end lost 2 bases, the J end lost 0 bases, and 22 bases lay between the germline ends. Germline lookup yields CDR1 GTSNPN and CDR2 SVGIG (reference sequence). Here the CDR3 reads CAWSPPSRQGGMNTEAFF. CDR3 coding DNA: TGTGCCTGGAGTCCCCCCTCCCGCCAGGGAGGGATGAACACTGAAGCTTTCTTT.

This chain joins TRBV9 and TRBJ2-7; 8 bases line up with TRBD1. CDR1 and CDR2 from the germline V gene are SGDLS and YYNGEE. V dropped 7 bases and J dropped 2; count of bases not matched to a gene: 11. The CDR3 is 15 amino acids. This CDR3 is CASGPGQGNPYEQYF. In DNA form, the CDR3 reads TGTGCCAGCGGACCTGGACAGGGTAACCCCTACGAGCAGTACTTC.

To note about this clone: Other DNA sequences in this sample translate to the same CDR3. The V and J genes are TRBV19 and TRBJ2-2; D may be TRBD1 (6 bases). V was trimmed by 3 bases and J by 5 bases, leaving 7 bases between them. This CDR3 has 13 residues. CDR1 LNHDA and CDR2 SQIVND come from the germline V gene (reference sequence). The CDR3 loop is CASSIQGTGELFF. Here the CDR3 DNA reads TGTGCCAGTAGTATTCAGGGGACCGGGGAGCTGTTTTTT.

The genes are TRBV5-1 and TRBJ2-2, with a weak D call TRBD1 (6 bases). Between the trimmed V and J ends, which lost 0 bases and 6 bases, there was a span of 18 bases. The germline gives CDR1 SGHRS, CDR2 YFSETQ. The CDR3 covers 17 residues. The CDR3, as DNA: TGCGCCAGCAGCTTGGAATTCGGCAGGGGCAACGCCGGGGAGCTGTTTTTT. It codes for CASSLEFGRGNAGELFF.

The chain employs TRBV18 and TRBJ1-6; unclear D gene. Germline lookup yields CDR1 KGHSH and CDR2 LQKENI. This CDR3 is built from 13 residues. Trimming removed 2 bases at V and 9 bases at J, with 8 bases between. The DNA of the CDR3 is TGTGCCAGCTCACCAAAGGCGGGTTCACCCCTCCACTTT. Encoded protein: CASSPKAGSPLHF.

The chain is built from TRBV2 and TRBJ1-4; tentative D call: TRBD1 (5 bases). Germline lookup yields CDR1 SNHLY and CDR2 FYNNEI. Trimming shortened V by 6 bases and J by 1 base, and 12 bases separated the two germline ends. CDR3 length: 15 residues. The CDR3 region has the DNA TGTGCCAGCAGGCTCGCCGACAGAACTAATGAAAAACTGTTTTTT. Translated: CASRLADRTNEKLFF.

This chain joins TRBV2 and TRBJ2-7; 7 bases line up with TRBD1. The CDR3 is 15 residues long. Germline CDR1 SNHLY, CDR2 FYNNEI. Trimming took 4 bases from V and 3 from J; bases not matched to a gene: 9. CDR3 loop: CASSVGTASFYEQYF. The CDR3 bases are TGTGCCAGCAGTGTTGGGACAGCATCATTCTACGAGCAGTACTTC.

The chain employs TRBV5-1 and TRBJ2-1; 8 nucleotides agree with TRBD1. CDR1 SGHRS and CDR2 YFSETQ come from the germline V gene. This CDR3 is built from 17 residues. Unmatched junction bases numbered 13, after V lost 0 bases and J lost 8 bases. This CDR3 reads CASSLVRTGTFGDEQFF. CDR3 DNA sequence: TGCGCCAGCAGCTTGGTGAGGACAGGGACCTTTGGGGATGAGCAGTTCTTC.

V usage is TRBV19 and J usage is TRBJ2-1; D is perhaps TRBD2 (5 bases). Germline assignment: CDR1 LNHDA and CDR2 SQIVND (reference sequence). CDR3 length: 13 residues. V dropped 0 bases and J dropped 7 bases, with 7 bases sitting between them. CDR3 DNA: TGTGCCAGTAGTATAGATACGGGGAATGAGCAGTTCTTC. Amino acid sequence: CASSIDTGNEQFF.

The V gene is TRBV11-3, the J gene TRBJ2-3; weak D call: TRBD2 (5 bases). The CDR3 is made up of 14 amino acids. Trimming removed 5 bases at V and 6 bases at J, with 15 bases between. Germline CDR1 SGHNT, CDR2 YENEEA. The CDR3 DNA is TGTGCCAGCAGCCTTACTCGGGGATCTGATACGCAGTATTTT. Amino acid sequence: CASSLTRGSDTQYF.

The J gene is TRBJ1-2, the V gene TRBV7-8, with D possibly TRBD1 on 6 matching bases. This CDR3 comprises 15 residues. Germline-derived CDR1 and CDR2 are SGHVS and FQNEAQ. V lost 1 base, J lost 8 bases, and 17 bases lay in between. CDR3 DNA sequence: TGTGCCAGCAGCTTAGTTACCGGGACATCTGGAGGCTACACCTTC. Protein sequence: CASSLVTGTSGGYTF.